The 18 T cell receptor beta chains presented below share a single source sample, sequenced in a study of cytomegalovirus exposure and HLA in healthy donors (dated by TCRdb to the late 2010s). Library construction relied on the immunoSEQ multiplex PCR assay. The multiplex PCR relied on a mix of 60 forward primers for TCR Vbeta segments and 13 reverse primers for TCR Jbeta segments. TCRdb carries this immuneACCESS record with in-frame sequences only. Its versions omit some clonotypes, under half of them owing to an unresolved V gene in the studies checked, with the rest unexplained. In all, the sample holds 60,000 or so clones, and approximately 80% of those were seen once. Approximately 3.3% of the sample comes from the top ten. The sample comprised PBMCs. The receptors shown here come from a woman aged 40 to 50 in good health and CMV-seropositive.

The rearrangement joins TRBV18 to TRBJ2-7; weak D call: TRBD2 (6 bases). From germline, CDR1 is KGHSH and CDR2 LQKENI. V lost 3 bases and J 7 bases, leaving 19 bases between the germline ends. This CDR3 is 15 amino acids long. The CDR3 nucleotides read TGTGCCAGCTCACCCGGGGCAGGGACTTATGTTGAGCAGTACTTC. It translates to CASSPGAGTYVEQYF.

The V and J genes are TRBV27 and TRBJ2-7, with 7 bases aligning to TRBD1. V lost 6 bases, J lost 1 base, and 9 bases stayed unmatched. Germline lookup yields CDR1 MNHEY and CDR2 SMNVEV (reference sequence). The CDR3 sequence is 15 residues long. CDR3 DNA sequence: TGTGCCAGCAGGTACACCAGGGGGAAATCCTACGAGCAGTACTTC. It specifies CASRYTRGKSYEQYF.

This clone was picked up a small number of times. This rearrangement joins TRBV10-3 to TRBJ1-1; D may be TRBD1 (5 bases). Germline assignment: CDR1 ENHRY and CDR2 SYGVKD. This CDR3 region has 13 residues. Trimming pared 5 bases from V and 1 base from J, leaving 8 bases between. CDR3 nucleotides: TGTGCCATCAGTTGGGGGGGGAACACTGAAGCTTTCTTT. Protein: CAISWGGNTEAFF.

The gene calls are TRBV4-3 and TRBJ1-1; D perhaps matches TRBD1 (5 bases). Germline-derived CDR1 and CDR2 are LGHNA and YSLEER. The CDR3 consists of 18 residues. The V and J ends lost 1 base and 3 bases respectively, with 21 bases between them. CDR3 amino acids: CASSQGERRTSVYTEAFF. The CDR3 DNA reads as TGCGCCAGCAGCCAAGGCGAGAGACGGACAAGCGTTTACACTGAAGCTTTCTTT.

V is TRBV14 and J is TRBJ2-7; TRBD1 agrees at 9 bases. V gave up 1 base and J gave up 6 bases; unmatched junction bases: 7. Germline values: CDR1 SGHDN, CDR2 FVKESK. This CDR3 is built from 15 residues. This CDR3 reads CASSQGGTGLREQYF. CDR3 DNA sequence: TGTGCCAGCAGCCAAGGGGGGACAGGGTTGCGCGAGCAGTACTTC.

CDR3 region: CASSQPGQGYQPQHF. DNA of the CDR3: TGCGCCAGCAGCCAGCCGGGACAGGGGTATCAGCCCCAGCATTTT. The chain joins TRBV4-1 to TRBJ1-5, with 10 positions matching TRBD1. From germline, CDR1 is MGHRA and CDR2 YSYEKL. The V and J ends lost 3 bases and 5 bases, in that order; junction bases with no gene match: 4. This CDR3 contains 15 residues.

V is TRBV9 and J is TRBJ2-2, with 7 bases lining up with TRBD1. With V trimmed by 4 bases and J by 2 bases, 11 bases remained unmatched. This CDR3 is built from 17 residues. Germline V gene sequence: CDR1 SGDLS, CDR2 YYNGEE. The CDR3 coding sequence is TGTGCCAGCAGCACATCTCCTACAGGGGACAACACCGGGGAGCTGTTTTTT. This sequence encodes CASSTSPTGDNTGELFF.

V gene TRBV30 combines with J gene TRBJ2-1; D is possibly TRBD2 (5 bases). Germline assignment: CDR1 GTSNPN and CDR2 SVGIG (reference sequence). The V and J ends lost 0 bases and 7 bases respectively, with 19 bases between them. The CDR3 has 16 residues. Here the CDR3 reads CAWSVLGSWVKNEQFF. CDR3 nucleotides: TGTGCCTGGAGTGTACTGGGGAGTTGGGTGAAGAATGAGCAGTTCTTC.

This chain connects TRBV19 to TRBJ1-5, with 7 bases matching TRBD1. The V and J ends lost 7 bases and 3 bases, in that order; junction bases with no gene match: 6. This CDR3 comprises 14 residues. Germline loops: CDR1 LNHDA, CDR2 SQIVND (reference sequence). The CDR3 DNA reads TGTGCCAGTACCGGGACAGCGCACAATCAGCCCCAGCATTTT. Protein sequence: CASTGTAHNQPQHF.

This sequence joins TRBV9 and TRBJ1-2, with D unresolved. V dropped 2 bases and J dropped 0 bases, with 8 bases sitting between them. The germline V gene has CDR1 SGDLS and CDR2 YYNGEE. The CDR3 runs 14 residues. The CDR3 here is CASSVSDTNYGYTF. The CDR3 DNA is TGTGCCAGCAGCGTCTCAGACACTAACTATGGCTACACCTTC.

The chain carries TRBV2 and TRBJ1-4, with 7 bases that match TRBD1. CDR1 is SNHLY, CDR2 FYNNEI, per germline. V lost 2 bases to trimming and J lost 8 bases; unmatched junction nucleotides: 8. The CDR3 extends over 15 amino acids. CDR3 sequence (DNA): TGTGCCAGCAGTGAAAGGAAAGGGGACAGAGAAAAACTGTTTTTT. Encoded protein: CASSERKGDREKLFF.

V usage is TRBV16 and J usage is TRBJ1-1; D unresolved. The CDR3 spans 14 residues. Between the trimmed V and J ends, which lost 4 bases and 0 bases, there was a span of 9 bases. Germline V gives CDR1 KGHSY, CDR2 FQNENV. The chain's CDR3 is CASSPHGVNTEAFF. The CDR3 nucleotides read TGTGCCAGCAGCCCTCACGGGGTGAACACTGAAGCTTTCTTT.

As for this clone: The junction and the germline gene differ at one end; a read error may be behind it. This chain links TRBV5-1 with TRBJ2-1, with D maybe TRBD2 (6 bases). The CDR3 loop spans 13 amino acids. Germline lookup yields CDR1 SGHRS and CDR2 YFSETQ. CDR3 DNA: TGCGCCAGCAGTTTGGGACGGAGGGATGAGCAGTTCTTC. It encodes CASSLGRRDEQFF.

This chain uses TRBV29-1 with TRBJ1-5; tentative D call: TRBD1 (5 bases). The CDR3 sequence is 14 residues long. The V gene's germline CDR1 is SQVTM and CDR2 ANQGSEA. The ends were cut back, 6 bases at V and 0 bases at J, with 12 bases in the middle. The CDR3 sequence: CSVKGQGSNQPQHF. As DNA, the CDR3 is TGCAGCGTCAAGGGGCAGGGTAGCAATCAGCCCCAGCATTTT. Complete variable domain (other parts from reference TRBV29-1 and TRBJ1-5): SAVISQKPSRDICQRGTSLTIQCQVDSQVTMMFWYRQQPGQSLTLIATANQGSEATYESGFVIDKFPISRPNLTFSTLTVSNMSPEDSSIYLCSVKGQGSNQPQHFGDGTRLSIL.

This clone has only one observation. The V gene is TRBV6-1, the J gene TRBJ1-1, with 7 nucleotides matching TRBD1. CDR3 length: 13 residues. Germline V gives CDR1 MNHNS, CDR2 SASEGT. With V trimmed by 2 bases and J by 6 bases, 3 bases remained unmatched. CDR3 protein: CASSEYRGSEAFF. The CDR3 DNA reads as TGTGCCAGCAGTGAATACAGGGGATCTGAAGCTTTCTTT.

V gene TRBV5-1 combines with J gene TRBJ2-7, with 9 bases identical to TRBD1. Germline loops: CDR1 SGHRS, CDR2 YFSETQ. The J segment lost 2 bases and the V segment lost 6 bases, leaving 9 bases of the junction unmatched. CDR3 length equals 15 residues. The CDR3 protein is CASMNPGQGTYEQYF. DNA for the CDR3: TGCGCCAGCATGAATCCGGGACAGGGCACCTACGAGCAGTACTTC.

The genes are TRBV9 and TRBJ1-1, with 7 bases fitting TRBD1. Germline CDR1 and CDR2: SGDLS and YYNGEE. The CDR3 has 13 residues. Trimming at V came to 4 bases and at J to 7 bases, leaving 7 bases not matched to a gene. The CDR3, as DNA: TGTGCCAGCAGCCCAAAAGACAGGGTTGAAGCTTTCTTT. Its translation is CASSPKDRVEAFF.

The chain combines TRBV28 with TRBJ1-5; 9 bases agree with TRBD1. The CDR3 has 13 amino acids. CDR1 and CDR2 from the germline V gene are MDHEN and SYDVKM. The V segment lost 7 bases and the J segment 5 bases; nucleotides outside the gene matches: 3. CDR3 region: CASKGQGYQPQHF. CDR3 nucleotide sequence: TGTGCCAGCAAGGGACAGGGATATCAGCCCCAGCATTTT.